This T cell receptor beta chain was recovered during a study of T cell repertoires and Cas9 in healthy adults. The wider study: Multi-effector potency, cytotoxicity and lineage were assessed in SpCas9-reactive CD4 and CD8 T cells.

There are 14 residues in the CDR3. Between the trimmed V and J ends, which lost 5 bases and 3 bases, there was a span of 14 bases. Germline V gene lookup returns CDR1 SGHAT and CDR2 FQNNGV. Assay used: immunoSEQ multiplex PCR; TCRdb lists only in-frame clones, some missing. The table has more than 13,000 clones, around 90% seen once. Sequenced sample: Tregs (CD4+, CD25+, CD127-, CD137-, CD154-) from PBMCs; culture status not recorded. The sequence was collected from a human donor in good health. The rearrangement uses TRBV11-2 and TRBJ2-7; D remains unclear. The CDR3 here is CASSPTTPSYEQYF. DNA for the CDR3: TGTGCCAGCAGCCCAACGACACCCAGCTACGAGCAGTACTTC.